This T cell receptor beta chain is drawn from a study of molecular identifiers for immune sequencing clone quantification. V lost 1 base to trimming and J lost 3 bases, with 7 bases between them. Germline V gene lookup returns CDR1 MNHNS and CDR2 SASEGT. The CDR3 is made up of 13 amino acids. This clonotype was observed at least ten times. TCRdb processed the PCR reads anew with MiXCR; each CDR3 protein has one entry. The sample lists about 320,000 distinct CDR3 sequences, about a fifth occurring once. The sequence was obtained from a human donor in good health. Some libraries in this study had Jurkat cell RNA spiked in. The V gene is TRBV6-1, the J gene TRBJ2-7, with D hard to call. Sequencing was carried out using naive CD8+ T cells from blood, with Jurkat cell RNA spiked in. Documented subset: FACS-sorted CD8+CD4-CCR7+CD45RA+ naive T cells. CDR3 in amino acids: CASSEGWYYEQYF. CDR3 bases: TGTGCCAGCAGTGAAGGGTGGTACTACGAGCAGTACTTC.